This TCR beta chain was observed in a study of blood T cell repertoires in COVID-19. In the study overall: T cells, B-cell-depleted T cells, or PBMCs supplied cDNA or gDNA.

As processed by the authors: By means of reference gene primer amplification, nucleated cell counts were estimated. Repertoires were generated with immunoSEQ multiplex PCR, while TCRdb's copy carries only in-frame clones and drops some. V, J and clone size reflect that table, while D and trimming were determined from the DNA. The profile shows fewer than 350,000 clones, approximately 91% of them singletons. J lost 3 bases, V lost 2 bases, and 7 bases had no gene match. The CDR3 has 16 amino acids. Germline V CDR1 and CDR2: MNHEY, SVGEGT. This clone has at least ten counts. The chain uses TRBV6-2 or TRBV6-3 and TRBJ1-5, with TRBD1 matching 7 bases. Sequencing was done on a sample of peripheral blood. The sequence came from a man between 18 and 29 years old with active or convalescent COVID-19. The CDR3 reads CASSYHRGQINQPQHF. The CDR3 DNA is TGTGCCAGCAGTTACCATCGGGGACAGATCAATCAGCCCCAGCATTTT.